These 16 T cell receptor beta chains came from one sample sequenced in a study of T-cell memory formation after mild COVID-19. In TCRdb, the 5' RACE reads were re-called with MiXCR into one record per CDR3 protein. The table includes approximately 390,000 distinct CDR3 sequences, about 15% detected once. Sequencing input: PBMCs or a T cell subset sorted from them (not recorded which). These receptors all come from a man in his late teens or twenties who had mild COVID-19 (a few samples of this study predate the infection). Cell type and time point are not known.

This clonotype was found once. The chain combines TRBV29-1 with TRBJ1-2; TRBD1 might be the D (6 bases). Germline assignment: CDR1 SQVTM and CDR2 ANQGSEA. V was clipped by 5 bases and J by 3 bases, with 10 bases between them. The CDR3 sequence is 12 residues long. The CDR3 sequence is CSVHRTDYGYTF. In DNA, the CDR3 is TGCAGCGTTCATAGGACAGACTATGGCTACACCTTC.

This clonotype turned up a few times. The CDR3, as DNA: TGTGCCAGCTCCGACGGTACCCTCCACTTT. This sequence encodes CASSDGTLHF. J is TRBJ1-6 and V is TRBV18; D remains ambiguous. This CDR3 has 10 residues. Trimming removed 6 bases from V and 14 bases from J, with 8 bases in between. Germline assignment: CDR1 KGHSH and CDR2 LQKENI.

In its sample, this clonotype was seen a few times. The CDR3 region has the DNA TGTGCCAGCAGTTACCGGCGCAGGGGTGTGAATGAGCAGTTCTTC. It is translated as CASSYRRRGVNEQFF. This chain connects TRBV6-5 to TRBJ2-1; D is perhaps TRBD1 (6 bases). Germline V gives CDR1 MNHEY, CDR2 SVGAGI. The germline V and J ends were trimmed by 2 bases and 7 bases, with 15 bases remaining between them. This CDR3 region has 15 residues.

The J gene is TRBJ2-1, the V gene TRBV7-2, with D tentatively TRBD2 (6 bases). V lost 9 bases to trimming and J lost 7 bases, with 16 bases between them. The CDR3 is 13 amino acids. Germline V CDR1 and CDR2: SGHTA, FQGNSA. The CDR3 DNA reads TGTGCCAGGCGGGACCCTTCTGAGAATGAGCAGTTCTTC. Translated: CARRDPSENEQFF.

The chain links TRBV5-5 to TRBJ2-7; D is unresolved. This CDR3 is built from 15 residues. Germline V gene data show CDR1 as SGHKS and CDR2 as YYEKEE (reference sequence). V lost 0 bases to trimming and J lost 3 bases, with 13 bases between them. CDR3 bases: TGTGCCAGCAGCTTGGTGGGCGCCTTCCTCTACGAGCAGTACTTC. It specifies CASSLVGAFLYEQYF.

This chain uses TRBV11-2 with TRBJ2-7, with D maybe TRBD1 (6 bases). Germline-derived CDR1 and CDR2 are SGHAT and FQNNGV. V lost 2 bases to trimming and J lost 4 bases, with 15 bases between them. CDR3 length equals 15 residues. The CDR3 nucleotides read TGTGCCAGCAGCTTAAGCCCCAGGGGTGCGTACGAGCAGTACTTC. Translated, it gives CASSLSPRGAYEQYF. Filled out from reference TRBV11-2 and TRBJ2-7, the complete variable domain reads EAGVAQSPRYKIIEKRQSVAFWCNPISGHATLYWYQQILGQGPKLLIQFQNNGVVDDSQLPKDRFSAERLKGVDSTLKIQPAKLEDSAVYLCASSLSPRGAYEQYFGPGTRLTVT.

The V gene is TRBV28, the J gene TRBJ2-7; D unresolved. Germline assignment: CDR1 MDHEN and CDR2 SYDVKM. CDR3 length: 13 amino acids. V was shortened by 5 bases and J by 6 bases, with 14 bases between the two germline ends. CDR3 residues: CASSITVMAEQYF. Here the CDR3 DNA reads TGTGCCAGCAGTATTACAGTTATGGCCGAGCAGTACTTC.

This clonotype was seen only a few times. V and J are TRBV7-2 and TRBJ2-4, with TRBD1 identical over 8 bases. CDR1 is SGHTA, CDR2 FQGNSA, per germline. V lost 5 bases to trimming and J lost 2 bases; unmatched junction nucleotides: 8. The CDR3 contains 16 residues. CDR3 sequence reads: CASSPRQGITKNIQYF. The CDR3 DNA follows: TGTGCCAGCAGCCCTAGACAGGGGATAACCAAAAACATTCAGTACTTC.

A few counts support this clonotype. This chain links TRBV6-6 with TRBJ2-7; no reliable D call. The CDR3 loop spans 14 amino acids. Germline CDR1 and CDR2: MNHNY and SVGAGI (reference sequence). The ends were cut back, 5 bases at V and 5 bases at J, with 16 bases in the middle. Written as DNA, the CDR3 is TGTGCCAGCAGTACCCAAGGCCCCTTAGACGAGCAGTACTTC. It translates to CASSTQGPLDEQYF.

This clonotype was counted between two and nine times. The rearrangement links TRBV15 to TRBJ2-7, with 7 bases fitting TRBD2. Germline trimming cut 5 bases from V and 2 bases from J; bases unmatched to any gene: 9. From germline, CDR1 is LNHNV and CDR2 YYDKDF (reference sequence). This CDR3 has 15 amino acids. CDR3 sequence reads: CATSGGVDRAYEQYF. In DNA form, the CDR3 reads TGTGCCACCAGCGGGGGGGTCGACAGAGCCTACGAGCAGTACTTC. Full variable domain (rest looked up from reference TRBV15 and TRBJ2-7): DAMVIQNPRYQVTQFGKPVTLSCSQTLNHNVMYWYQQKSSQAPKLLFHYYDKDFNNEADTPDNFQSRRPNTSFCFLDIRSPGLGDTAMYLCATSGGVDRAYEQYFGPGTRLTVT.

The chain's CDR3 is CATSQGGSQETQYF. The CDR3 nucleotides are TGTGCCACCAGCCAGGGAGGCTCACAAGAGACCCAGTACTTC. The rearrangement links TRBV24-1 to TRBJ2-5; perhaps TRBD2 as D (6 bases). This CDR3 has 14 amino acids. Germline V gene lookup returns CDR1 KGHDR and CDR2 SFDVKD. V lost 7 bases and J lost 2, with 13 bases in between.

This clonotype has a handful of counts. The chain uses TRBV15 and TRBJ1-1; tentative D call: TRBD1 (5 bases). Deletions cut 1 base from V and 1 base from J, with 13 bases between. The CDR3 spans 16 residues. The germline gives CDR1 LNHNV, CDR2 YYDKDF (reference sequence). CDR3: CATSRGDLAENTEAFF. The CDR3 DNA follows: TGTGCCACCAGCAGAGGGGACCTAGCGGAGAACACTGAAGCTTTCTTT.

The V and J genes are TRBV4-1 and TRBJ2-3; TRBD1 matches at 8 bases. Trimming took 11 bases from V and 1 from J; bases not matched to a gene: 14. CDR3 size: 16 residues. The germline CDR1 and CDR2 sequences are MGHRA and YSYEKL. The CDR3 DNA is TGCGCCGGAAAGAGGTTACCGACAGGGGGCACAGATACGCAGTATTTT. Protein product: CAGKRLPTGGTDTQYF.

Only a few counts were recorded for this clonotype. This rearrangement joins TRBV6-2 or TRBV6-3 to TRBJ2-5; D is ambiguous. The germline V gene encodes CDR1 MNHEY and CDR2 SVGEGT. Trimming shortened V by 0 bases and J by 1 base, and 9 bases separated the two germline ends. The CDR3 has 15 amino acids. The CDR3 sequence: CASSYSVNLQETQYF. CDR3 coding DNA: TGTGCCAGCAGTTACTCCGTGAACCTCCAAGAGACCCAGTACTTC.

CDR3 in DNA: TGTGCCAGCAGCCTCTCTGGCGGGGGGGGCAATGAGCAGTTCTTC. Amino acids: CASSLSGGGGNEQFF. The J gene is TRBJ2-1, the V gene TRBV3-1; 9 bases are shared with TRBD2. In germline, CDR1 is LGHDT, CDR2 YNNKEL (reference sequence). The CDR3 loop spans 15 amino acids. V lost 4 bases, J lost 6 bases, and 7 bases stayed unmatched.

The table lists this clonotype with a few counts. This chain joins TRBV7-2 and TRBJ2-2; tentatively, D is TRBD1 (6 bases). The CDR3 covers 13 residues. Trimming left V 4 bases short and J 6 bases short, with 9 bases between. Germline CDR1 is SGHTA and CDR2 is FQGNSA. The CDR3 DNA reads as TGTGCCAGCAGCTACCACAGGGCCGGGGAGCTGTTTTTT. Protein product: CASSYHRAGELFF.